This T cell receptor (beta chain) was found in a study of T cell changes during pregnancy in multiple sclerosis. Germline-derived CDR1 and CDR2 are MNHEY and SMNVEV (reference sequence). The CDR3 covers 15 residues. Germline trimming cut 6 bases from V and 4 bases from J; bases unmatched to any gene: 7. The protocol was immunoSEQ multiplex PCR, while the TCRdb copy is restricted to in-frame clones and leaves out a portion. Among roughly 89,000 clones listed, 94% were seen once. This chain joins TRBV27 and TRBJ2-1, with 9 bases identical to TRBD2. Material: peripheral blood, obtained after pregnancy. This TCR was recovered from a female donor in good health, enrolled as a control in a pregnancy study. The DNA for the CDR3 is TGTGCCAGCAGCACTCTAGCGGGAAGTTACAATGAGCAGTTCTTC. Its translation is CASSTLAGSYNEQFF.